This T cell receptor (beta chain) was observed in a study of Ad26.COV2.S vaccination and SARS-CoV-2 variants. Some clones are missing from TCRdb's copy, which holds only in-frame ones; the method was immunoSEQ multiplex PCR. The sample has about 400,000 clones, 92% seen once; the top ten hold more than 1.5%. The V end lost 3 bases, the J end lost 2 bases, and 13 bases lay between the germline ends. This CDR3 has 16 residues. Germline assignment: CDR1 MNHNS and CDR2 SASEGT. Stated treatment: some 19 received Ad26.COV2.S at low or high dose, single or two shots; 5 received placebo; per-sample allocation not given. Sampling occurred on day 63 after the first vaccine or placebo injection.

The source was peripheral blood, collected in a trial of Ad26.COV2.S vaccine versus placebo. This receptor was obtained from a person between 18 and 59 years old who received the Ad26.COV2.S COVID-19 vaccine or a placebo. This chain links TRBV6-1 with TRBJ1-4; D not certain. CDR3 amino acids: CASSDLSYGTNEKLFF. In DNA form, the CDR3 reads TGTGCCAGCAGTGATCTTAGTTATGGGACTAATGAAAAACTGTTTTTT.